The clone carrying this TCR beta chain was seen repeatedly, ten times or more. The antigen is not known. These data originate in a study of neurological immune-mediated disorders. 5'RACE with 10-nucleotide random UMIs generated the cDNA. Each CDR3 protein gets one entry after TCRdb re-called the 5' RACE reads with MiXCR. The repertoire holds 50,000 to 60,000 distinct CDR3 sequences, with roughly 15% as singletons. Overall study findings and caveats: Subjects shared no identical expanded-clone CDR3 amino acid sequences, suggesting private TCR-beta repertoires in all groups.

Trimming removed 4 bases at V and 6 bases at J, with 13 bases between. Germline loops: CDR1 MNHEY, CDR2 SVGEGT. The CDR3 has 14 residues. This clonotype was sampled from a man aged 60 to 69 in good health. The J gene is TRBJ1-5, the V gene TRBV6-2 or TRBV6-3; D perhaps matches TRBD1 (5 bases). Material for sequencing was PBMCs. CDR3 nucleotide sequence: TGTGCCAGCAGTTTCTCCGGGGGGAGTCAGCCCCAGCATTTT. This encodes CASSFSGGSQPQHF.